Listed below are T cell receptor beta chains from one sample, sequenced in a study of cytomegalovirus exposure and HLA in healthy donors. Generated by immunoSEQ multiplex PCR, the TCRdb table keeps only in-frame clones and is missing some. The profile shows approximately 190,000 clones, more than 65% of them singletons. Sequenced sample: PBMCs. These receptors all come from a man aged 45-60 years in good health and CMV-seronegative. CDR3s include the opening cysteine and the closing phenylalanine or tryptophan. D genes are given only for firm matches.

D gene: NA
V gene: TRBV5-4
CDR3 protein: CASSPGGDGYTF

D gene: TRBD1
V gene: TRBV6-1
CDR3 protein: CASSEGDRAGAFF

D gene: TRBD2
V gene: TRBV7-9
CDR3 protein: CASSSLGLAGSTYEQYF

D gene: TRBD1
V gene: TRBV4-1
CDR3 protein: CASSRGEGAQGNTIYF

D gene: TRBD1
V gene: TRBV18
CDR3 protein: CASSFDRGTEAFF

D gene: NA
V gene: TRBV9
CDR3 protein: CASRSMETQYF

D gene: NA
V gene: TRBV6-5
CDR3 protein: CASSYNSNQPQHF

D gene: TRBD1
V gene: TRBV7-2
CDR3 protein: CASSLSGTGRSEAFF

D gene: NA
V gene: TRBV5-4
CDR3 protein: CASSPPGAETQYF

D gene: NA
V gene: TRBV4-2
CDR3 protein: CASSRSAGELFF

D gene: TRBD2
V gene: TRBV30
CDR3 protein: CAWGLAVPNEQFF

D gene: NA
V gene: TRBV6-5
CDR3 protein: CASKDTSYEQYF

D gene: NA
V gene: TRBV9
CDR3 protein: CASSGGGGSGNTIYF

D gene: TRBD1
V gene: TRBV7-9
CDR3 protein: CSSSFDRAVNEKLFF

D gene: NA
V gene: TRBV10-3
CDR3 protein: CAISDTQETQYF

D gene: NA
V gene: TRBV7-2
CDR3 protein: CASSSYRAQETQYF

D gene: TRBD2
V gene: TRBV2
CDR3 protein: CASTLPRGVQYF

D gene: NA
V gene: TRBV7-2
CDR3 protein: CASSITGPTDTQYF

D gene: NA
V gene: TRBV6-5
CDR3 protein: CASSRFPYNSPLHF

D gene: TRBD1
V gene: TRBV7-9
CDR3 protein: CASSRQGADGYTF

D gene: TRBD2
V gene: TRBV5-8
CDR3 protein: CASSLALGSGGTETQYF

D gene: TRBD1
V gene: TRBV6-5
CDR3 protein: CASSLGTGFEKLFF

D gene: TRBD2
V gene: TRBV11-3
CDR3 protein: CASSLGGGAWGETQYF

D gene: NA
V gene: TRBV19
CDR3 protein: CASSHTGTQETQYF

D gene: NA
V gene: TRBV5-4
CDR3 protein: CASSFAGTREQYF

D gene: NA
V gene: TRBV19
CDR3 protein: CASSIATGTQPQHF

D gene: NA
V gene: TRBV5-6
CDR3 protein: CASSLPGGSWGIVGYTF

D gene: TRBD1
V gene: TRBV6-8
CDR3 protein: CASSYTEHRGRKGWGNQPQHF

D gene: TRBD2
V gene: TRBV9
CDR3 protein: CASSVGTSGASTDTQYF

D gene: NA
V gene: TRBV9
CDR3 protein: CASSVGRVGTGELFF

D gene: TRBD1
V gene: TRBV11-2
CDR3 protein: CASSMGTGYAEAFF

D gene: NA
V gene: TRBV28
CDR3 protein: CASSLSQPQHF

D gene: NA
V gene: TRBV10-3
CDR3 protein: CAIREGEAISYEQYF

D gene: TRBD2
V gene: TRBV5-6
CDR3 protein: CASSPPTSGGAKNTQYF

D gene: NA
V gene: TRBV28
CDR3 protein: CASSLRRGGADTQYF

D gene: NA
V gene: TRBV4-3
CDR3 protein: CASSQEVRYTQYF

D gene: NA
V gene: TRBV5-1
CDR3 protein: CASAIGGADTGELFF